The present T cell receptor beta chain was sequenced within a study of beta chain features in type 1 diabetes. The study's findings and limits: High-TCR-expressing cells could be over-represented by cDNA sequencing.

Sorted populations all had greater than 95% purity. This CDR3 is built from 15 residues. The ends lost 5 bases at V and 0 bases at J; junction bases unmatched: 4. Germline CDR1 is SEHNR and CDR2 is FQNEAQ (reference sequence). Only a few counts were recorded for this clone. Its antigen is not identified. What was sequenced were expressed TCRB transcripts, since all of the isolated RNA had been reverse transcribed. Using immunoSEQ multiplex PCR, the repertoire was profiled, and TCRdb retains in-frame clones only, with some absent. Of some 900,000 clones in the sample, roughly 16% were seen once. Sequences were obtained from naive CD4+ T cells from blood. The TCR originated in a woman between 18 and 29 years old in good health. The chain combines TRBV7-9 with TRBJ2-1; 7 bases map to TRBD2. The CDR3 bases are TGTGCCAGCAGCGCAGCGGGGAGCTCCTACAATGAGCAGTTCTTC. Residues: CASSAAGSSYNEQFF.